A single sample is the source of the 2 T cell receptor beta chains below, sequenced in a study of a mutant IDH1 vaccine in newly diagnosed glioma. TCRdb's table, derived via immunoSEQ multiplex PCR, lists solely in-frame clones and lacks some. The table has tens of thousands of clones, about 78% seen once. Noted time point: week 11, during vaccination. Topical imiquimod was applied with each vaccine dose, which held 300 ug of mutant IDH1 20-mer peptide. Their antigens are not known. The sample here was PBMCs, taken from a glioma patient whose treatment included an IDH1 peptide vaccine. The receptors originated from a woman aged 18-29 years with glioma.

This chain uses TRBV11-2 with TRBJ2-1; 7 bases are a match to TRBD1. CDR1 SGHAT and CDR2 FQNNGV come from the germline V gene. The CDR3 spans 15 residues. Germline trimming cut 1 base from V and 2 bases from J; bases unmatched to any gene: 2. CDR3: CASSLVGTAYNEQFF. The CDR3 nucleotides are TGTGCCAGCAGCTTAGTGGGGACAGCCTACAATGAGCAGTTCTTC.

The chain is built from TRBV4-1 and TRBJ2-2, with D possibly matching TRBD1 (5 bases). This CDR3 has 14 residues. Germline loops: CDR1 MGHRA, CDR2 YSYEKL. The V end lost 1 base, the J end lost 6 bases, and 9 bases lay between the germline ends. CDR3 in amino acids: CASSQGVGPGELFF. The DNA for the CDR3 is TGCGCCAGCAGCCAAGGAGTGGGGCCCGGGGAGCTGTTTTTT.